This T cell receptor (beta chain) is drawn from a study of neurological immune-mediated disorders. Synthesis of cDNA was carried out by template-switch 5'RACE. The reaction used 10-nucleotide random UMIs. One entry per CDR3 protein, called by TCRdb with MiXCR from the 5' RACE reads. Of 55,000 to 65,000 distinct CDR3 sequences listed, around 3.8% are singletons. The study's findings and limits: The level of TCR clonal expansion was highest in patients with HTLV-1-associated myelopathy and lowest in multiple sclerosis, where it fell below the level seen in healthy controls. A possible signature was seen in one related-CDR3 cluster, into which phylogenetic grouping placed the repertoires of 18 of 34 multiple sclerosis patients.

The CDR3 is made up of 15 amino acids. V dropped 5 bases and J dropped 2; count of bases not matched to a gene: 9. This clonotype was detected ten times or more. What it binds is unknown. PBMCs numbering 2 million and stored at -80 C yielded the unsorted libraries. The sample comprised PBMCs. The clonotype comes from a woman in her 50s with multiple sclerosis. The chain employs TRBV12-3 or TRBV12-4 and TRBJ2-7; 7 bases line up with TRBD2. CDR3 bases: TGTGCCAGCAGTCCCCGGGCTAGCGGAACCTACGAGCAGTACTTC. Translated: CASSPRASGTYEQYF.